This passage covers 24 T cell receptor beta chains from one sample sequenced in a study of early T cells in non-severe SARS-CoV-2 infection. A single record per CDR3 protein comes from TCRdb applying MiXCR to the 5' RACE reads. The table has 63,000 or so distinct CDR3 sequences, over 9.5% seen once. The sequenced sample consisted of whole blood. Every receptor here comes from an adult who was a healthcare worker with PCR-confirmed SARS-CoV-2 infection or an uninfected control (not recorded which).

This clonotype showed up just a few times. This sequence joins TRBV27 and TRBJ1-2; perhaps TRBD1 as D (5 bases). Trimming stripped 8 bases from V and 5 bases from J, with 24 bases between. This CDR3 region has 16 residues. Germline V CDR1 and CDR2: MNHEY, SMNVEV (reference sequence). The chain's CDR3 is CASSQGVGVLWYGYTF. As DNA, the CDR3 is TGTGCCAGCTCCCAAGGAGTAGGGGTTCTGTGGTATGGCTACACCTTC.

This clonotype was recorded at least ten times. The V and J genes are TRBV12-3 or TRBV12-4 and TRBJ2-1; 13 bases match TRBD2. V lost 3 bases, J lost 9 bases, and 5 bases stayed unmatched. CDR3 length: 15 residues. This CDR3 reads CASSLGLAGISEQFF. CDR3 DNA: TGTGCCAGCAGTTTGGGACTAGCGGGGATCAGTGAGCAGTTCTTC.

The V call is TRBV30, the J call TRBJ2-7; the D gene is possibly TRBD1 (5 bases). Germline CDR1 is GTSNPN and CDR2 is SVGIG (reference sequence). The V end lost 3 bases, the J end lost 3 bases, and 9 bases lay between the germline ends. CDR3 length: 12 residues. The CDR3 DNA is TGTGCCTGGAGAACAGGAATCTACGAGCAGTACTTC. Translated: CAWRTGIYEQYF.

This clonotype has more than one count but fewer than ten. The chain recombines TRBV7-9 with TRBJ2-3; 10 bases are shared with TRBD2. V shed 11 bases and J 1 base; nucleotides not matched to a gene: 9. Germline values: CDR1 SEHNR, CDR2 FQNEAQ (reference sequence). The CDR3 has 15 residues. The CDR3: CALTRLAGGTDTQYF. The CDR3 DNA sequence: TGTGCCCTCACCCGGCTAGCGGGAGGCACAGATACGCAGTATTTT.

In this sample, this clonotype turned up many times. CDR3 amino acids: CASSLQLRVGELFF. CDR3 bases: TGTGCCAGCAGCCTACAGCTGAGGGTCGGGGAGCTGTTTTTT. The J gene is TRBJ2-2, the V gene TRBV3-1; possibly TRBD2 for D (5 bases). The V end was cut by 4 bases, the J end by 7 bases, with 13 bases between. CDR3 size: 14 residues. Germline CDR1 and CDR2: LGHDT and YNNKEL (reference sequence).

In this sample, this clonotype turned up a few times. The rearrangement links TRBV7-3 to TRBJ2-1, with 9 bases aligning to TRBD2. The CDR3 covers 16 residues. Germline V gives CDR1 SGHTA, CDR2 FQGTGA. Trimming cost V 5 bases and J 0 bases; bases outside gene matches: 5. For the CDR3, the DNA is TGTGCCAGCAGCCTGTTAGCGGGGGACTCCTACAATGAGCAGTTCTTC. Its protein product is CASSLLAGDSYNEQFF.

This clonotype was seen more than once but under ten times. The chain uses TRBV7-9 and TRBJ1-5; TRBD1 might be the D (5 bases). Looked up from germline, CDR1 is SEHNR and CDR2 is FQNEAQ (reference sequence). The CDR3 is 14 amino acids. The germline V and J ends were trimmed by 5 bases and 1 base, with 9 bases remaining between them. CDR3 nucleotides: TGTGCCAGCAGCGCTTCAGGGAGCAATCAGCCCCAGCATTTT. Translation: CASSASGSNQPQHF.

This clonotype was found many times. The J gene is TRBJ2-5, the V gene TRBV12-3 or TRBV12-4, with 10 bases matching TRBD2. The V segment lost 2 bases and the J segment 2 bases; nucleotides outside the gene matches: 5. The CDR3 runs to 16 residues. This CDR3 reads CASSLRLAGEQETQYF. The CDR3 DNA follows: TGTGCCAGCAGTTTAAGACTAGCGGGCGAGCAAGAGACCCAGTACTTC.

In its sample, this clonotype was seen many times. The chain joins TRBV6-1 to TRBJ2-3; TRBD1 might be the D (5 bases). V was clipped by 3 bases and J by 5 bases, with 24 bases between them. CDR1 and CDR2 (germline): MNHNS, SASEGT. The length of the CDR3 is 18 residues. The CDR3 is CASSDSLLQGRGRDTQYF. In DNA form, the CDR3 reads TGTGCCAGCAGTGATTCCCTCCTTCAGGGCCGAGGTAGAGATACGCAGTATTTT.

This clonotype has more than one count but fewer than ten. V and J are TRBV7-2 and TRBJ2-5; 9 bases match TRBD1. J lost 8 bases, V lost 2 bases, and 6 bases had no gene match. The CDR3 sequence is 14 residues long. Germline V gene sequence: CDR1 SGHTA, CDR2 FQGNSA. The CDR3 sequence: CASSLRTGAGTQYF. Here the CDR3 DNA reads TGTGCCAGCAGCTTAAGGACAGGGGCGGGAACCCAGTACTTC.

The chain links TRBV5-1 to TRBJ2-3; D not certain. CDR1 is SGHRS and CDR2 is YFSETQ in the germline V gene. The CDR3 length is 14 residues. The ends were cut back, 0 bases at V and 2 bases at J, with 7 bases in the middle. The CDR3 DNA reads TGCGCCAGCAGCTTGGGTATCCCCACAGATACGCAGTATTTT. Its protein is CASSLGIPTDTQYF.

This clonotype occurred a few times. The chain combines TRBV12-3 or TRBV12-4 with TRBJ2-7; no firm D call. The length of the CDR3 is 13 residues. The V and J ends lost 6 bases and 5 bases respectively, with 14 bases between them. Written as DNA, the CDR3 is TGTGCCAGCAGCTCCCGAGTAGGTCACGAGCAGTACTTC. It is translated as CASSSRVGHEQYF.

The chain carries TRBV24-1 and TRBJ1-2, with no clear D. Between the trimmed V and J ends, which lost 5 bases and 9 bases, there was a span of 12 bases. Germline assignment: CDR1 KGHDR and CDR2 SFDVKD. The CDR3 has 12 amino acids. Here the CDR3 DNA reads TGTGCCACCAGTGGCGCAGGCCTTCGCTACACCTTC. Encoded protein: CATSGAGLRYTF.

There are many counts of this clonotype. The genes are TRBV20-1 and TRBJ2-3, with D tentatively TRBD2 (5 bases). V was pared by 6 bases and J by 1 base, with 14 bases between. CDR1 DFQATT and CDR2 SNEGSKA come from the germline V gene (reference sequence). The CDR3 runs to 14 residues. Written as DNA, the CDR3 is TGCAGTGCAAGAAGACTGCGGGGCACAGATACGCAGTATTTT. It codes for CSARRLRGTDTQYF.

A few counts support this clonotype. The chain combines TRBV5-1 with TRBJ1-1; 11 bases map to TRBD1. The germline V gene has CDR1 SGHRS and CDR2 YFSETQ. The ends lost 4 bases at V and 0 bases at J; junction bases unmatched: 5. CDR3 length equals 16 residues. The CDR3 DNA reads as TGCGCCAGCAGCCCAGGGACAGGGGGAATGAACACTGAAGCTTTCTTT. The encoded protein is CASSPGTGGMNTEAFF.

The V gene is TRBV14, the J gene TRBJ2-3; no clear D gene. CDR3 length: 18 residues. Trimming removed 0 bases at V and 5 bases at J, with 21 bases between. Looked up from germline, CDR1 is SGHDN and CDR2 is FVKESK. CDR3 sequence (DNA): TGTGCCAGCAGCCAAGATCTGGGGTTGGCTGCATGGGTAGATACGCAGTATTTT. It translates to CASSQDLGLAAWVDTQYF.

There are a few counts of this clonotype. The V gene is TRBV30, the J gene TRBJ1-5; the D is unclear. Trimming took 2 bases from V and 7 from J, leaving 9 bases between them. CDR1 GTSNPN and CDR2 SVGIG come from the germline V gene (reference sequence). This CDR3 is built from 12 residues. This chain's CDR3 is CAWSTGGQPQHF. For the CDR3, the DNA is TGTGCCTGGAGTACGGGTGGACAGCCCCAGCATTTT.

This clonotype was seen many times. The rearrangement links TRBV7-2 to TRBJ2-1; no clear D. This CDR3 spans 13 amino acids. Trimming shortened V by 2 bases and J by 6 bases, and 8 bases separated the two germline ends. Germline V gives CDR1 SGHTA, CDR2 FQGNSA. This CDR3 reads CASSLIRANEQFF. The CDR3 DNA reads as TGTGCCAGCAGCTTAATAAGAGCCAATGAGCAGTTCTTC.

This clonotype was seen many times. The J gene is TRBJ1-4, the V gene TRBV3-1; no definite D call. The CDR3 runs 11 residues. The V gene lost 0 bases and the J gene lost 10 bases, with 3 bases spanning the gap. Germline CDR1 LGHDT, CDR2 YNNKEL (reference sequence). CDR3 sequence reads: CASSQERKLFF. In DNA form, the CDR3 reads TGTGCCAGCAGCCAAGAAAGAAAACTGTTTTTT.

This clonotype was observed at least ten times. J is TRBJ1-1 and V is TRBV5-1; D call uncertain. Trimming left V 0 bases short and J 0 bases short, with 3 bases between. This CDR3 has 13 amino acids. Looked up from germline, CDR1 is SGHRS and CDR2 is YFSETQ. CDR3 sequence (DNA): TGCGCCAGCAGCTTGGTGGTGAACACTGAAGCTTTCTTT. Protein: CASSLVVNTEAFF.

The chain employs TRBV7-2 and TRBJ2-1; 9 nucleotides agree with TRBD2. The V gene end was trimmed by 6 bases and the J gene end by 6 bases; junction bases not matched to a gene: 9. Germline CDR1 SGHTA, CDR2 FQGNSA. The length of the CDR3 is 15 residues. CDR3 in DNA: TGTGCCAGCAGTTCAAGCGGGAGGATAGGCAATGAGCAGTTCTTC. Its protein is CASSSSGRIGNEQFF.

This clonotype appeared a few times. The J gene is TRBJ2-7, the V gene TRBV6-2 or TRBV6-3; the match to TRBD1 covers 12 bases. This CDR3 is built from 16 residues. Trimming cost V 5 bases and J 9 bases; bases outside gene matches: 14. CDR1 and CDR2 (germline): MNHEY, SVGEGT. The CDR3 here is CASSDPAGTGGRRQYF. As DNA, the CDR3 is TGTGCCAGCAGTGATCCAGCCGGGACAGGGGGCAGAAGGCAGTACTTC.

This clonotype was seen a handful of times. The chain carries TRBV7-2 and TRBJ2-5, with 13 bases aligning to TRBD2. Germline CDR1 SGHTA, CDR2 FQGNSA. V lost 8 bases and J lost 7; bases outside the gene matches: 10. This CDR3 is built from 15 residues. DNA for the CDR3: TGTGCCAGCTCTGAGTGGACTAGCGGGAGAGGGACCCAGTACTTC. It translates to CASSEWTSGRGTQYF.

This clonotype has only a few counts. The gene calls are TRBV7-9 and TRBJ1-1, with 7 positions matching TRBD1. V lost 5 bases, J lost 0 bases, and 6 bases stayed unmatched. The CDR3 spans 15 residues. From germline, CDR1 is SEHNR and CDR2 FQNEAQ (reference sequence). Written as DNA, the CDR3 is TGTGCCAGCAGCCTCCAGGGGGGTGTGAACACTGAAGCTTTCTTT. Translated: CASSLQGGVNTEAFF.